The 2 T cell receptor beta chains given below trace back to one sample, sequenced in a study of cytomegalovirus exposure and HLA in healthy donors. Vbeta (60) and Jbeta (13) primers were used in the PCR. Produced via immunoSEQ multiplex PCR; TCRdb's table is partial and in-frame only. The repertoire includes 150,000 to 200,000 clones, 65% to 90% of them detected once, and just under 2% sits in the top ten. The sample comprised PBMCs. Receptors were obtained from a woman between 18 and 29 years old in good health and CMV-seronegative.

The chain carries TRBV11-3 and TRBJ2-5; tentatively, D is TRBD1 (5 bases). Germline V gene lookup returns CDR1 SGHNT and CDR2 YENEEA. The CDR3 extends over 13 amino acids. The ends were cut back, 4 bases at V and 4 bases at J, with 10 bases in the middle. This CDR3 reads CASSSLRGETQYF. The DNA for the CDR3 is TGTGCCAGCAGCTCCCTAAGGGGAGAGACCCAGTACTTC.

The chain has TRBV25-1 and TRBJ2-1; 7 positions agree with TRBD2. The CDR3 is made up of 17 amino acids. Germline values: CDR1 MGHDK, CDR2 SYGVNS. The V gene end was trimmed by 10 bases and the J gene end by 7 bases; junction bases not matched to a gene: 22. The CDR3 loop reads CATMALRGAGEGNEQFF. CDR3 bases: TGTGCCACTATGGCACTCCGCGGCGCGGGGGAAGGGAATGAGCAGTTCTTC. Based on the CDR3 plus reference TRBV25-1 and TRBJ2-1, the full variable domain is EADIYQTPRYLVIGTGKKITLECSQTMGHDKMYWYQQDPGMELHLIHYSYGVNSTEKGDLSSESTVSRIRTEHFPLTLESARPSHTSQYLCATMALRGAGEGNEQFFGPGTRLTVL.